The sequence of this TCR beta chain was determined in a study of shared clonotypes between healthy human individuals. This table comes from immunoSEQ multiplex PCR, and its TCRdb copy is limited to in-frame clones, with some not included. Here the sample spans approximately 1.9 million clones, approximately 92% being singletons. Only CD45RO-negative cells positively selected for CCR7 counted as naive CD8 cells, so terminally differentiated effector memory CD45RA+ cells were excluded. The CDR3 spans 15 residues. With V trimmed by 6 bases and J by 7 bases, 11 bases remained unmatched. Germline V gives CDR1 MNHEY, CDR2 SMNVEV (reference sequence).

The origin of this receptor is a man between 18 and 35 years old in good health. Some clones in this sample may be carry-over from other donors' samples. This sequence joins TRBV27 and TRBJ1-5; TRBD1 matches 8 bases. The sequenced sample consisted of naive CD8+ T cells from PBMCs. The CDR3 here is CASSPTGAREQPQHF. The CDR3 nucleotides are TGTGCCAGCAGCCCGACAGGGGCGAGGGAACAGCCCCAGCATTTT.